A single sample gave rise to the 24 T cell receptor beta chains below, sequenced in a study of blood T cell repertoires in COVID-19. Clones were sequenced by immunoSEQ multiplex PCR, and TCRdb holds only the in-frame ones, with some missing. The sample includes a few hundred thousand clones, roughly 85% of them seen just once. The material sequenced was PBMCs or T cells enriched from blood (not recorded which). All receptors come from a woman aged 45-59 years who had recovered from COVID-19.

This clone has only one observation. This sequence joins TRBV9 and TRBJ2-7; 10 bases align to TRBD1. The CDR3 loop spans 16 amino acids. Germline CDR1 and CDR2: SGDLS and YYNGEE. The V gene end was trimmed by 0 bases and the J gene end by 1 base; junction bases not matched to a gene: 4. The DNA for the CDR3 is TGTGCCAGCAGCGTAGGGGGACAGGGGACGTCCTACGAGCAGTACTTC. It yields the protein CASSVGGQGTSYEQYF.

This clone has just one count. The V gene is TRBV27, the J gene TRBJ1-1; a possible D gene is TRBD1 (5 bases). The CDR3 consists of 15 residues. V was cut by 5 bases and J by 0 bases, with 13 bases left in between. Germline V lookup: CDR1 MNHEY, CDR2 SMNVEV (reference sequence). The CDR3 DNA is TGTGCCAGCAGTCCCTCCAGGGCCTTGAACACTGAAGCTTTCTTT. Its protein product is CASSPSRALNTEAFF.

A single count supports this clone. CDR3 protein: CASRYDRTGVNGYTF. The CDR3 bases are TGTGCCAGCAGATACGACCGCACAGGAGTCAATGGCTACACCTTC. The J gene is TRBJ1-2, the V gene TRBV6-5; TRBD1 might be the D (5 bases). The V gene lost 6 bases and the J gene lost 6 bases, with 20 bases spanning the gap. This CDR3 is built from 15 residues. Germline V gene data show CDR1 as MNHEY and CDR2 as SVGAGI.

The rearrangement links TRBV5-1 to TRBJ2-5; D is perhaps TRBD1 (6 bases). The CDR3 extends over 13 amino acids. Germline V gives CDR1 SGHRS, CDR2 YFSETQ. Deletions cut 4 bases from V and 4 bases from J, with 11 bases between. CDR3 nucleotides: TGCGCCAGCAGCATCGGACAGTTAGAGACCCAGTACTTC. As protein: CASSIGQLETQYF.

This chain links TRBV19 with TRBJ1-2; D may be TRBD1 (6 bases). Germline CDR1 reads LNHDA; CDR2 reads SQIVND (reference sequence). The CDR3 loop spans 13 amino acids. Trimming stripped 3 bases from V and 6 bases from J, with 11 bases between. The CDR3 reads CASSISGENGYTF. For the CDR3, the DNA is TGTGCCAGTAGTATCTCAGGGGAGAATGGCTACACCTTC. Full variable domain (outside the CDR3, taken from reference TRBV19 and TRBJ1-2): DGGITQSPKYLFRKEGQNVTLSCEQNLNHDAMYWYRQDPGQGLRLIYYSQIVNDFQKGDIAEGYSVSREKKESFPLTVTSAQKNPTAFYLCASSISGENGYTFGSGTRLTVV.

The CDR3 spells CASSQGQLSEYF. CDR3 coding DNA: TGTGCCAGCAGCCAGGGACAGTTATCGGAGTACTTC. The chain combines TRBV3-1 (or the pseudogene TRBV3-2) with TRBJ2-7; 7 bases align to TRBD1. V trimming: 3 bases; J trimming: 11 bases; junction bases outside the gene matches: 7. This CDR3 comprises 12 residues. CDR1 LGHDT and CDR2 YNNKEL come from the germline V gene (reference sequence).

The chain recombines TRBV6-2 or TRBV6-3 with TRBJ1-6, with 10 bases identical to TRBD1. Germline CDR1 and CDR2: MNHEY and SVGEGT. The CDR3 length is 16 residues. V shed 6 bases and J 7 bases; nucleotides not matched to a gene: 9. The CDR3 reads CASSPTGGVGNSPLHF. DNA of the CDR3: TGTGCCAGCAGCCCGACAGGGGGCGTAGGAAATTCACCCCTCCACTTT.

The chain has TRBV6-1 and TRBJ2-3, with D possibly matching TRBD2 (6 bases). Germline-derived CDR1 and CDR2 are MNHNS and SASEGT. Deletions cut 0 bases from V and 12 bases from J, with 22 bases between. This CDR3 is built from 16 residues. CDR3: CASSEAFQTSLGDQYF. The CDR3 DNA reads as TGTGCCAGCAGTGAAGCCTTTCAAACTAGCCTGGGGGACCAGTATTTT.

V gene TRBV5-1 combines with J gene TRBJ2-5; 11 positions match TRBD2. The CDR3 runs to 14 residues. The V and J ends lost 5 bases and 2 bases, in that order; junction bases with no gene match: 2. The germline V gene has CDR1 SGHRS and CDR2 YFSETQ. CDR3 bases: TGCGCCAGCAGGACTAGCGGGGATCAAGAGACCCAGTACTTC. Translating gives CASRTSGDQETQYF.

The V and J genes are TRBV5-1 and TRBJ2-4; D possibly corresponds to TRBD2 (5 bases). Trimming removed 1 base from V and 15 bases from J, with 14 bases in between. Germline loops: CDR1 SGHRS, CDR2 YFSETQ. The CDR3 is made up of 12 amino acids. CDR3 region: CASSLNSEDLYF. The CDR3 nucleotides are TGCGCCAGCAGCTTGAATAGCGAGGATCTGTACTTC.

J is TRBJ1-1 and V is TRBV19, with D unresolved. The CDR3 is 12 amino acids. From germline, CDR1 is LNHDA and CDR2 SQIVND (reference sequence). Trimming left V 4 bases short and J 4 bases short, with 7 bases between. The CDR3 DNA is TGTGCCAGTAGTAGCCTCGGCACTGAAGCTTTCTTT. As protein: CASSSLGTEAFF.

This rearrangement joins TRBV28 to TRBJ1-4, with D uncertain. Germline V gene data show CDR1 as MDHEN and CDR2 as SYDVKM. V gave up 8 bases and J gave up 8 bases, with 12 bases separating them. CDR3 size: 12 residues. This CDR3 reads CASAQSKEKLFF. The CDR3 nucleotides are TGTGCCAGCGCACAGTCAAAGGAAAAACTGTTTTTT.

The chain has TRBV19 and TRBJ1-1, with 7 positions matching TRBD1. V lost 10 bases, J lost 4 bases, and 12 bases stayed unmatched. The CDR3 has 14 residues. The V gene's germline CDR1 is LNHDA and CDR2 SQIVND (reference sequence). The CDR3 bases are TGTGCCACAACGACAGGGTACCAAATCACTGAAGCTTTCTTT. It translates to CATTTGYQITEAFF.

The J gene is TRBJ2-7, the V gene TRBV9, with 7 bases identical to TRBD1. This CDR3 has 15 residues. Germline V gives CDR1 SGDLS, CDR2 YYNGEE. Trimming at V came to 0 bases and at J to 2 bases, leaving 5 bases not matched to a gene. CDR3 protein: CASSVGWDSAYEQYF. The CDR3 DNA reads as TGTGCCAGCAGCGTAGGTTGGGACAGTGCCTACGAGCAGTACTTC.

This sequence joins TRBV30 and TRBJ2-1; maybe TRBD1 (5 bases). Looked up from germline, CDR1 is GTSNPN and CDR2 is SVGIG (reference sequence). Trimming cost V 3 bases and J 0 bases, with 9 bases left between them. The CDR3 totals 14 residues. In DNA form, the CDR3 reads TGTGCCTGGAGCCCGACAGTCTCCTACAATGAGCAGTTCTTC. Translating gives CAWSPTVSYNEQFF.

The V and J genes are TRBV19 and TRBJ1-4; 10 positions agree with TRBD1. After removal of 4 bases from V and 8 bases from J, the junction contained 10 bases not matched to a gene. CDR3 length: 16 residues. The germline gives CDR1 LNHDA, CDR2 SQIVND (reference sequence). CDR3 nucleotide sequence: TGTGCCAGTAGTACCCCTCGGACAGGGGGGCGCGAAAAACTGTTTTTT. It is translated as CASSTPRTGGREKLFF. Combining the CDR3 with reference TRBV19 and TRBJ1-4 gives the whole variable domain DGGITQSPKYLFRKEGQNVTLSCEQNLNHDAMYWYRQDPGQGLRLIYYSQIVNDFQKGDIAEGYSVSREKKESFPLTVTSAQKNPTAFYLCASSTPRTGGREKLFFGSGTQLSVL.

This clone was counted a single time. In DNA, the CDR3 is TGTGCCATCACCGAATCGGGGGGAGGTAATTCACCCCTCCACTTT. It yields the protein CAITESGGGNSPLHF. This chain connects TRBV10-3 to TRBJ1-6; D perhaps matches TRBD1 (5 bases). V was cut by 7 bases and J by 6 bases, with 16 bases left in between. Germline-derived CDR1 and CDR2 are ENHRY and SYGVKD. The CDR3 is 15 residues long.

This sequence joins TRBV5-4 and TRBJ2-5, with 10 bases identical to TRBD1. Per the germline V gene, CDR1 is SGHNT and CDR2 is YYREEE (reference sequence). The CDR3 totals 16 residues. V lost 2 bases and J lost 4; bases outside the gene matches: 8. The CDR3 region has the DNA TGTGCCAGCAGCTTTAAGACAGGGGGCAGGGGAGAGACCCAGTACTTC. Protein: CASSFKTGGRGETQYF.

Details on this clone: This could be a read error, since a much larger clone is one nucleotide away. The J gene is TRBJ1-2, the V gene TRBV6-2 or TRBV6-3; perhaps TRBD1 as D (5 bases). The germline V and J ends were trimmed by 2 bases and 1 base, with 11 bases remaining between them. Looked up from germline, CDR1 is MNHEY and CDR2 is SVGEGT. The CDR3 is 15 amino acids. The CDR3 DNA reads as TGTGCCAGCAGTTACGGGGCAGGAGTTAACTATGGCTACACCTTC. This encodes CASSYGAGVNYGYTF.

This clone was seen a few times. The rearrangement joins TRBV2 to TRBJ1-6, with D possibly being TRBD1 (5 bases). The V gene lost 4 bases and the J gene lost 7 bases, with 14 bases spanning the gap. The CDR3 runs 15 residues. Germline V gene data show CDR1 as SNHLY and CDR2 as FYNNEI. The CDR3 coding sequence is TGTGCCAGCAGTGCTCTGGGGAAGGGGAATTCACCCCTCCACTTT. Translated, it gives CASSALGKGNSPLHF.

J is TRBJ2-7 and V is TRBV28; D may be TRBD1 (5 bases). The CDR3 is made up of 14 amino acids. The ends were cut back, 6 bases at V and 4 bases at J, with 16 bases in the middle. CDR1 is MDHEN, CDR2 SYDVKM, per germline. The CDR3 here is CASRLGTGQYEQYF. The CDR3 DNA follows: TGTGCCAGCAGGTTAGGAACAGGTCAATACGAGCAGTACTTC.

Points on this clone: The sample carries other DNA sequences with the same CDR3. The rearrangement joins TRBV5-1 to TRBJ2-1; 8 bases fit TRBD2. This CDR3 is built from 15 residues. Per germline, CDR1 SGHRS and CDR2 YFSETQ. Trimming at V came to 0 bases and at J to 3 bases, leaving 2 bases not matched to a gene. The CDR3 DNA is TGCGCCAGCAGCTTGGAGCTAGCGGGCTACAATGAGCAGTTCTTC. This sequence encodes CASSLELAGYNEQFF.

CDR3 in amino acids: CASRLGGSTGKLFF. Written as DNA, the CDR3 is TGTGCCAGCAGGCTAGGGGGCTCGACTGGGAAACTGTTTTTT. The chain recombines TRBV6-6 with TRBJ1-4; 7 bases line up with TRBD1. This CDR3 comprises 14 residues. In germline, CDR1 is MNHNY, CDR2 SVGAGI (reference sequence). The trim removed 6 bases at V and 11 bases at J, leaving 12 bases unmatched.

The V and J genes are TRBV9 and TRBJ2-1, with D possibly TRBD2 on 6 matching bases. V gave up 0 bases and J gave up 8 bases, with 15 bases separating them. Germline V CDR1 and CDR2: SGDLS, YYNGEE. The CDR3 has 15 residues. The DNA for the CDR3 is TGTGCCAGCAGCGTAGGGGGGACTTTCTTGGATGAGCAGTTCTTC. This translates into CASSVGGTFLDEQFF.